The 26 T cell receptor beta chains listed next were all sequenced from one sample in a study of blood T cell repertoires in COVID-19 (dated by TCRdb to the early 2020s). The library was built by means of the immunoSEQ multiplex PCR assay. TCRdb mirrors the immuneACCESS table, restricted to in-frame sequences. Some clones are absent from its copies; in checked studies, under half trace to an unresolved V gene, and the reason for the others is unknown. Recorded for this sample are 90,000 to 110,000 clones; 84% of them occurred a single time. The top ten clonotypes cover roughly 7% of the sample. The specimen sequenced was peripheral blood. Every receptor here comes from a woman between 50 and 59 years old with acute or convalescent COVID-19.

The rearrangement uses TRBV19 and TRBJ1-1; no reliable D call. Germline CDR1 is LNHDA and CDR2 is SQIVND (reference sequence). This CDR3 has 16 amino acids. V was clipped by 3 bases and J by 1 base, with 15 bases between them. The CDR3 reads CASSMIATIQNTEAFF. CDR3 DNA sequence: TGTGCCAGTAGTATGATCGCCACCATACAGAACACTGAAGCTTTCTTT.

For the CDR3, the DNA is TGTGCCGGAGACAGGGCCGCAGTCCAGCGAGGCACCGGGGAGCTGTTTTTT. Amino acids: CAGDRAAVQRGTGELFF. V usage is TRBV27 and J usage is TRBJ2-2; 7 positions match TRBD1. The germline V gene has CDR1 MNHEY and CDR2 SMNVEV (reference sequence). This CDR3 comprises 17 residues. V dropped 11 bases and J dropped 4; count of bases not matched to a gene: 19.

The V and J genes are TRBV5-1 and TRBJ1-4; D gene unclear. The CDR3 covers 14 residues. The V gene lost 3 bases and the J gene lost 5 bases, with 11 bases spanning the gap. Germline CDR1 and CDR2: SGHRS and YFSETQ. The CDR3 region is CASSSGNQNEKLFF. The CDR3 DNA is TGCGCCAGCAGCTCCGGGAATCAAAATGAAAAACTGTTTTTT.

The CDR3 bases are TGTGCCAGCAGCAAACAGAAGGCTAACTATGGCTACACCTTC. This translates into CASSKQKANYGYTF. The genes are TRBV6-5 and TRBJ1-2; D gene unclear. The CDR3 spans 14 residues. In germline, CDR1 is MNHEY, CDR2 SVGAGI. Trimming took off 6 bases at V and 0 bases at J, with 11 bases between the two ends.

The rearrangement links TRBV6-5 to TRBJ1-3; the D is unclear. V gave up 2 bases and J gave up 4 bases, with 12 bases separating them. Germline V gene lookup returns CDR1 MNHEY and CDR2 SVGAGI. This CDR3 contains 15 residues. CDR3 bases: TGTGCCAGCAGTTACACAGTCGGATCCGGAAACACCATATATTTT. It encodes CASSYTVGSGNTIYF.

V gene TRBV6-5 combines with J gene TRBJ2-7, with D perhaps matching TRBD1 (6 bases). The CDR3 spans 13 residues. The germline CDR1 and CDR2 sequences are MNHEY and SVGAGI. The V gene lost 4 bases and the J gene lost 0 bases, with 7 bases spanning the gap. The CDR3 coding sequence is TGTGCCAGCAGTTCAGGGGTCTCCTACGAGCAGTACTTC. Amino acids: CASSSGVSYEQYF.

The chain recombines TRBV28 with TRBJ1-1, with 9 nucleotides matching TRBD1. Per germline, CDR1 MDHEN and CDR2 SYDVKM. The CDR3 covers 15 residues. V shed 4 bases, J shed 4 bases, and the junction held 7 bases outside the gene matches. Here the CDR3 reads CASSSAQGAFTEAFF. CDR3 DNA sequence: TGTGCCAGCAGTTCTGCACAGGGGGCTTTCACTGAAGCTTTCTTT.

The chain employs TRBV5-1 and TRBJ2-3; 7 bases line up with TRBD1. Trimming cost V 2 bases and J 5 bases; bases outside gene matches: 2. The CDR3 extends over 13 amino acids. Germline V lookup: CDR1 SGHRS, CDR2 YFSETQ. In DNA form, the CDR3 reads TGCGCCAGCAGCTTTAGGGGGCGAGATACGCAGTATTTT. Its protein is CASSFRGRDTQYF.

The chain employs TRBV9 and TRBJ2-2, with 8 bases identical to TRBD2. After removal of 5 bases from V and 4 bases from J, the junction contained 10 bases not matched to a gene. This CDR3 spans 16 amino acids. Germline values: CDR1 SGDLS, CDR2 YYNGEE. The CDR3 here is CASSYGLAGTTGELFF. The CDR3 DNA sequence: TGTGCCAGCAGTTACGGGTTAGCGGGAACCACCGGGGAGCTGTTTTTT.

This clone showed up just a few times. At one boundary the junction diverges from the germline segment, which might be a read error. CDR3 DNA: TGTGCCAGCAGTTGGGCCGACACGGAAGCTTTCTTT. Protein: CASSWADTEAFF. J is TRBJ1-1 and V is TRBV12-3 or TRBV12-4, with D hard to call. The CDR3 consists of 12 residues.

J is TRBJ2-1 and V is TRBV3-1 (or the pseudogene TRBV3-2); 7 bases map to TRBD2. After removal of 8 bases from V and 8 bases from J, the junction contained 9 bases not matched to a gene. The CDR3 is 13 residues long. Germline CDR1 is LGHDT and CDR2 is YNNKEL (reference sequence). The CDR3, as DNA: TGTGCCAGCCGGCCCAGCGGGGCGTATGAGCAGTTCTTC. Encoded protein: CASRPSGAYEQFF.

The rearrangement uses TRBV6-5 and TRBJ1-2; TRBD1 matches at 10 bases. Germline CDR1 reads MNHEY; CDR2 reads SVGAGI. This CDR3 comprises 11 residues. V shed 10 bases, J shed 7 bases, and the junction held 3 bases outside the gene matches. In DNA form, the CDR3 reads TGTGCCACCGGGACAGGGGTTGGCTACACCTTC. It yields the protein CATGTGVGYTF.

This chain joins TRBV18 and TRBJ2-3; D might be TRBD1 (5 bases). The CDR3 loop spans 13 amino acids. Trimming removed 7 bases from V and 4 bases from J, with 12 bases in between. Germline CDR1 reads KGHSH; CDR2 reads LQKENI. The CDR3: CASWAAGPDTQYF. DNA of the CDR3: TGTGCCAGCTGGGCCGCAGGGCCAGATACGCAGTATTTT.

CDR3: CASSQDGGGDKFF. The CDR3 coding sequence is TGTGCCAGCAGCCAAGATGGAGGGGGCGATAAGTTCTTC. The chain recombines TRBV3-1 (or the pseudogene TRBV3-2) with TRBJ2-1; D possibly corresponds to TRBD1 (7 bases). The CDR3 is 13 amino acids. The V gene lost 0 bases and the J gene lost 14 bases, with 14 bases spanning the gap. From germline, CDR1 is LGHDT and CDR2 YNNKEL (reference sequence).

The V call is TRBV5-4, the J call TRBJ1-1, with 7 bases lining up with TRBD1. CDR1 and CDR2 (germline): SGHNT, YYREEE (reference sequence). V lost 0 bases and J lost 2; bases outside the gene matches: 4. The CDR3 length is 15 residues. The CDR3 nucleotides read TGTGCCAGCAGCTTGGGACAGGGAAGCAACACTGAAGCTTTCTTT. This translates into CASSLGQGSNTEAFF.

V usage is TRBV4-1 and J usage is TRBJ1-6; the D is unclear. The germline V and J ends were trimmed by 0 bases and 7 bases, with 7 bases remaining between them. This CDR3 region has 14 residues. Germline-derived CDR1 and CDR2 are MGHRA and YSYEKL. In nucleotides, the CDR3 is TGCGCCAGCAGCCAAGACCACAACAATTCACCCCTCCACTTT. Its protein product is CASSQDHNNSPLHF.

The chain has TRBV28 and TRBJ1-6; D gene ambiguous. V was clipped by 5 bases and J by 8 bases, with 10 bases between them. The CDR3 consists of 13 residues. Germline lookup yields CDR1 MDHEN and CDR2 SYDVKM. The CDR3 nucleotides read TGTGCCAGCAGTCCTCGACTCGATTCACCCCTCCACTTT. Its translation is CASSPRLDSPLHF. Full variable domain (outside the CDR3, taken from reference TRBV28 and TRBJ1-6): DVKVTQSSRYLVKRTGEKVFLECVQDMDHENMFWYRQDPGLGLRLIYFSYDVKMKEKGDIPEGYSVSREKKERFSLILESASTNQTSMYLCASSPRLDSPLHFGNGTRLTVT.

The J gene is TRBJ1-5, the V gene TRBV19, with 11 bases fitting TRBD1. J gave up 3 bases and V 11 bases, and 9 bases lay outside the gene matches. CDR1 and CDR2 from the germline V gene are LNHDA and SQIVND (reference sequence). This CDR3 has 15 residues. The CDR3 DNA is TGTGCCTCCCGGGACAGGGGGTCCTACAATCAGCCCCAGCATTTT. Translating it yields CASRDRGSYNQPQHF. The whole variable domain, filled in from reference TRBV19 and TRBJ1-5, reads DGGITQSPKYLFRKEGQNVTLSCEQNLNHDAMYWYRQDPGQGLRLIYYSQIVNDFQKGDIAEGYSVSREKKESFPLTVTSAQKNPTAFYLCASRDRGSYNQPQHFGDGTRLSIL.

The V and J genes are TRBV9 and TRBJ2-3, with a possible D match to TRBD2 (6 bases). Trimming stripped 1 base from V and 2 bases from J, with 14 bases between. The CDR3 runs 16 residues. Germline V CDR1 and CDR2: SGDLS, YYNGEE. As DNA, the CDR3 is TGTGCCAGCAGCGTATTGGGTAGCGGAACCACAGATACGCAGTATTTT. It specifies CASSVLGSGTTDTQYF.

The chain joins TRBV7-9 to TRBJ1-1; 11 bases are shared with TRBD1. This CDR3 has 16 amino acids. V lost 2 bases, J lost 1 base, and 3 bases stayed unmatched. Germline V CDR1 and CDR2: SEHNR, FQNEAQ (reference sequence). The CDR3 loop reads CASSLMGQGGNTEAFF. Written as DNA, the CDR3 is TGTGCCAGCAGCTTAATGGGACAGGGGGGGAACACTGAAGCTTTCTTT.

A note on this clone: At one end, the junction sequence differs from germline, possibly due to a read error. The chain couples TRBV7-7 to TRBJ2-5; D might be TRBD1 (6 bases). This CDR3 is built from 16 residues. Germline lookup yields CDR1 SSHAT and CDR2 FNYEAQ (reference sequence). CDR3 nucleotide sequence: TGTGCTAGCAGCTTAGGTGGGGGCTTAGGGCAAGAGACCCAGTACTTC. Translating it yields CASSLGGGLGQETQYF.

This chain links TRBV19 with TRBJ2-1; 8 nucleotides agree with TRBD2. Trimming removed 5 bases from V and 8 bases from J; junction bases left unmatched: 14. Germline values: CDR1 LNHDA, CDR2 SQIVND (reference sequence). This CDR3 is built from 16 residues. CDR3 protein: CASSPPPSGGVYEQFF. The DNA of the CDR3 is TGTGCCAGTAGTCCCCCCCCCAGCGGGGGTGTATATGAGCAGTTCTTC.

The rearrangement joins TRBV24-1 to TRBJ1-4; possibly TRBD1 for D (5 bases). Trimming took 5 bases from V and 4 from J, leaving 7 bases between them. The CDR3 contains 13 residues. Germline V CDR1 and CDR2: KGHDR, SFDVKD. CDR3 residues: CATSGQCNEKLFF. The CDR3 DNA reads as TGTGCCACCAGTGGACAGTGTAATGAAAAACTGTTTTTT.

This clone was recorded a few times. This chain joins TRBV29-1 and TRBJ1-5; D is undetermined. V gave up 4 bases and J gave up 0 bases, with 4 bases separating them. The CDR3 runs 12 residues. Germline V gene sequence: CDR1 SQVTM, CDR2 ANQGSEA. DNA of the CDR3: TGCAGCGTTGGCAGTAGCAATCAGCCCCAGCATTTT. It specifies CSVGSSNQPQHF. The full variable domain, with the rest looked up from reference TRBV29-1 and TRBJ1-5, is SAVISQKPSRDICQRGTSLTIQCQVDSQVTMMFWYRQQPGQSLTLIATANQGSEATYESGFVIDKFPISRPNLTFSTLTVSNMSPEDSSIYLCSVGSSNQPQHFGDGTRLSIL.

The chain uses TRBV12-2 and TRBJ1-1; TRBD1 reflects the table's D call only, with no check against the DNA. TRBV12-2 represents a pseudogene. The CDR3 has 16 amino acids. As DNA, the CDR3 is TGTGCAAGTCGCTTACCCCTGGACAGGATTAACACTGAAGCTTTCTTT. Amino acids: CASRLPLDRINTEAFF.

The V gene is TRBV20-1, the J gene TRBJ1-5; D gene ambiguous. Looked up from germline, CDR1 is DFQATT and CDR2 is SNEGSKA (reference sequence). Deletions cut 3 bases from V and 1 base from J, with 10 bases between. This CDR3 region has 14 residues. This CDR3 reads CSASHRRSNQPQHF. The CDR3 DNA reads TGCAGTGCTAGTCATAGAAGAAGCAATCAGCCCCAGCATTTT.